This TCR beta chain was recovered during a study of shared clonotypes between healthy human individuals. It was CD45RO-negative cells, positively selected for CCR7, that made up naive CD8 cells, with terminally differentiated effector memory CD45RA+ cells excluded. Donors comprised healthy HIV-negative adults lacking recent acute infections or vaccinations. All of the donors resided in Nashville, Tennessee, and each was a Caucasian adult. Study findings and constraints: Donor scarcity curtailed the genetic and exposure-history diversity represented herein. Read depth was anticipated to influence clonotype sharing among donors.

Profiled with immunoSEQ multiplex PCR; TCRdb holds only in-frame clones, not every one. The repertoire holds 450,000 to 700,000 clones, 95% to 96% seen once, with over 0.09% in the top ten. As regards this clone: No antigen is known for it.

Sequencing was performed on naive CD8+ T cells sorted from blood. The origin of this receptor is a woman under 40 in good health.

The CDR3 nucleotides are TGTGCCAGCAGTGATCAGTTAGAAGCTTTCTTT. Its translation: CASSDQLEAFF. The chain carries TRBV2 and TRBJ1-1; the D is unclear. V was clipped by 3 bases and J by 8 bases, with 7 bases between them. The germline V gene encodes CDR1 SNHLY and CDR2 FYNNEI. This CDR3 is 11 amino acids long.